Below are 14 T cell receptor beta chains sequenced from a single sample in a study of blood T cell repertoires in COVID-19. Using immunoSEQ multiplex PCR, the repertoire was profiled, and TCRdb retains in-frame clones only, with some absent. The table lists roughly 120,000 clones, 90% of them singletons. The source material was peripheral blood. The receptor source for this set is a woman aged 50 to 65 with acute or convalescent COVID-19.

This chain joins TRBV28 and TRBJ2-7; D perhaps matches TRBD2 (6 bases). The CDR3 length is 16 residues. The ends were cut back, 6 bases at V and 2 bases at J, with 20 bases in the middle. Germline CDR1 is MDHEN and CDR2 is SYDVKM. As DNA, the CDR3 is TGTGCCAGCAGCTCACAGCCCTCCCGGACTACCTACGAGCAGTACTTC. Its protein is CASSSQPSRTTYEQYF.

A single count supports this clone. The chain joins TRBV28 to TRBJ1-6; no definite D call. Trimming removed 2 bases at V and 8 bases at J, with 4 bases between. Germline V gives CDR1 MDHEN, CDR2 SYDVKM. This CDR3 is 12 amino acids long. CDR3 nucleotides: TGTGCCAGCAGTTTAGCAGATTCACCCCTCCACTTT. Translation gives CASSLADSPLHF. The complete variable domain, with remaining parts taken from reference TRBV28 and TRBJ1-6, reads DVKVTQSSRYLVKRTGEKVFLECVQDMDHENMFWYRQDPGLGLRLIYFSYDVKMKEKGDIPEGYSVSREKKERFSLILESASTNQTSMYLCASSLADSPLHFGNGTRLTVT.

This clone was observed a handful of times. The J gene is TRBJ1-5, the V gene TRBV2; 7 bases align to TRBD1. This CDR3 is built from 16 residues. The ends lost 7 bases at V and 0 bases at J; junction bases unmatched: 9. Per germline, CDR1 SNHLY and CDR2 FYNNEI. The DNA for the CDR3 is TGTGCCAGCACGGGGGGGACAGAAAATAGCAATCAGCCCCAGCATTTT. Its protein is CASTGGTENSNQPQHF.

The chain has TRBV5-6 and TRBJ1-3; 8 bases agree with TRBD1. The J segment lost 2 bases and the V segment lost 4 bases, leaving 2 bases of the junction unmatched. The CDR3 loop spans 14 amino acids. From germline, CDR1 is SGHDT and CDR2 YYEEEE. CDR3 region: CASSEQGAGNTIYF. The CDR3 nucleotides read TGTGCCAGCAGCGAACAGGGGGCTGGAAACACCATATATTTT.

The CDR3 nucleotides read TGCGCCAGCCGCTCTAGACTAGCTGGGTACGAGCAGTACTTC. It codes for CASRSRLAGYEQYF. V usage is TRBV5-1 and J usage is TRBJ2-7; 7 bases agree with TRBD2. The V gene's germline CDR1 is SGHRS and CDR2 YFSETQ. This CDR3 has 14 residues. V dropped 7 bases and J dropped 4; count of bases not matched to a gene: 11. The full variable domain, in which reference TRBV5-1 and TRBJ2-7 provide the parts outside the CDR3, is KAGVTQTPRYLIKTRGQQVTLSCSPISGHRSVSWYQQTPGQGLQFLFEYFSETQRNKGNFPGRFSGRQFSNSRSEMNVSTLELGDSALYLCASRSRLAGYEQYFGPGTRLTVT.

The rearrangement links TRBV6-5 to TRBJ1-3, with D perhaps matching TRBD1 (5 bases). Trimming stripped 5 bases from V and 0 bases from J, with 5 bases between. Germline CDR1 and CDR2: MNHEY and SVGAGI. The CDR3 is 13 amino acids. The CDR3 sequence is CASSQGSGNTIYF. The CDR3, as DNA: TGTGCCAGCAGTCAGGGCTCTGGAAACACCATATATTTT.

The chain carries TRBV7-8 and TRBJ1-3; 8 positions agree with TRBD1. CDR1 is SGHVS, CDR2 FQNEAQ, per germline. J gave up 0 bases and V 3 bases, and 4 bases lay outside the gene matches. This CDR3 region has 16 residues. The CDR3 protein is CASSLTGVISGNTIYF. The CDR3 bases are TGTGCCAGCAGCTTGACAGGGGTCATCTCTGGAAACACCATATATTTT.

This rearrangement joins TRBV15 to TRBJ1-1, with D perhaps matching TRBD1 (6 bases). V dropped 5 bases and J dropped 1 base, with 26 bases sitting between them. The CDR3 consists of 19 residues. Germline CDR1 LNHNV, CDR2 YYDKDF (reference sequence). The CDR3 here is CATSGNRAALRGTNTEAFF. The CDR3 nucleotides read TGTGCCACCAGCGGGAACAGGGCCGCACTCAGAGGGACGAACACTGAAGCTTTCTTT.

The genes are TRBV10-3 and TRBJ1-2; 10 nucleotides match TRBD1. J was trimmed by 7 bases and V by 7 bases; bases with no gene match: 6. The CDR3 extends over 13 amino acids. Germline V gene lookup returns CDR1 ENHRY and CDR2 SYGVKD. The CDR3 DNA reads as TGTGCCATCAAGCCCGGGACAGGGGCTGGCTACACCTTC. This sequence encodes CAIKPGTGAGYTF.

The CDR3 DNA reads TGTGCCAGCAGCCAAACCGGGACAGGAGAGACCCAGTACTTC. It translates to CASSQTGTGETQYF. The chain combines TRBV3-1 (or the pseudogene TRBV3-2) with TRBJ2-5, with 8 positions matching TRBD1. Germline V lookup: CDR1 LGHDT, CDR2 YNNKEL (reference sequence). Trimming cost V 2 bases and J 4 bases; bases outside gene matches: 3. The CDR3 totals 14 residues.

This sequence joins TRBV7-9 and TRBJ1-4, with 7 bases matching TRBD1. The CDR3 has 16 amino acids. V gave up 4 bases and J gave up 4 bases; unmatched junction bases: 9. Per germline, CDR1 SEHNR and CDR2 FQNEAQ (reference sequence). CDR3 DNA: TGTGCCAGCAGCTGGGGACAGTTTGCCGTTAATGAAAAACTGTTTTTT. Amino acids: CASSWGQFAVNEKLFF.

J is TRBJ1-1 and V is TRBV19; 8 bases align to TRBD1. Germline assignment: CDR1 LNHDA and CDR2 SQIVND (reference sequence). CDR3 length equals 14 residues. J lost 4 bases, V lost 4 bases, and 5 bases had no gene match. The CDR3 sequence: CASSTVDRATEAFF. The CDR3 coding sequence is TGTGCCAGTAGTACCGTGGACAGGGCCACTGAAGCTTTCTTT. Combining the CDR3 with reference TRBV19 and TRBJ1-1 gives the whole variable domain DGGITQSPKYLFRKEGQNVTLSCEQNLNHDAMYWYRQDPGQGLRLIYYSQIVNDFQKGDIAEGYSVSREKKESFPLTVTSAQKNPTAFYLCASSTVDRATEAFFGQGTRLTVV.

This chain uses TRBV2 with TRBJ1-5, with D perhaps TRBD1 (6 bases). The CDR3 is 14 residues long. The germline CDR1 and CDR2 sequences are SNHLY and FYNNEI. The V and J ends lost 4 bases and 7 bases respectively, with 14 bases between them. CDR3 sequence: CASSAEQGRQPQHF. The DNA of the CDR3 is TGTGCCAGCAGTGCGGAGCAGGGGAGACAGCCCCAGCATTTT.

This clone was counted once. The chain links TRBV19 to TRBJ1-4; D uncertain. Germline V lookup: CDR1 LNHDA, CDR2 SQIVND (reference sequence). This CDR3 contains 15 residues. With 3 bases removed from V and 7 bases from J, the gap between germline ends came to 15 bases. The CDR3 loop is CASSITVSVGEKLFF. The CDR3 DNA reads TGTGCCAGTAGTATCACGGTCAGCGTAGGTGAAAAACTGTTTTTT.